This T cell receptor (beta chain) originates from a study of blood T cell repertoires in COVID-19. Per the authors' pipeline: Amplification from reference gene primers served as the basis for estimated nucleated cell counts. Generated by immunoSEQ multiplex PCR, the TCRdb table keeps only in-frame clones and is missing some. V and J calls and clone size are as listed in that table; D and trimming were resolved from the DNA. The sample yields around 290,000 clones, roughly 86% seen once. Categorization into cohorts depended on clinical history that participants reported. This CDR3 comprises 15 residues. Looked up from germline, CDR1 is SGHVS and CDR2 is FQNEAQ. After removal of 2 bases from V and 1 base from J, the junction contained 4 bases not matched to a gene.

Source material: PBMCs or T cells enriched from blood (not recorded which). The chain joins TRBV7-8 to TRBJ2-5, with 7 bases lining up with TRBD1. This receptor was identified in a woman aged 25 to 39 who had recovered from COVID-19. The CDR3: CASSLLRDSQETQYF. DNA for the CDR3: TGTGCCAGCAGCTTACTCCGGGACAGCCAAGAGACCCAGTACTTC.